This T cell receptor (beta chain) originates from a study of cytomegalovirus exposure and HLA in healthy donors. With 2 bases removed from V and 4 bases from J, the gap between germline ends came to 12 bases. CDR1 and CDR2 from the germline V gene are LGHNA and YSLEER. This CDR3 region has 15 residues. General study results and limits: Several V segments, TRBV6-2 and TRBV6-3 among them, could not be told apart and were dropped.

The PCR was carried out with 60 Vbeta primers and 13 Jbeta primers. Clones were sequenced by immunoSEQ multiplex PCR, and TCRdb holds only the in-frame ones, with some missing. The profile shows roughly 220,000 clones, 80% to 90% of them singletons. With regard to this clone: Antigen specificity is unknown.

This receptor was obtained from a man aged 25-40 years in good health and CMV-seronegative. J is TRBJ1-3 and V is TRBV4-3; D might be TRBD1 (6 bases). Sequences were obtained from PBMCs. The CDR3 here is CASSQRGGSGNTIYF. The DNA for the CDR3 is TGCGCCAGCAGCCAAAGGGGGGGGAGCGGAAACACCATATATTTT.